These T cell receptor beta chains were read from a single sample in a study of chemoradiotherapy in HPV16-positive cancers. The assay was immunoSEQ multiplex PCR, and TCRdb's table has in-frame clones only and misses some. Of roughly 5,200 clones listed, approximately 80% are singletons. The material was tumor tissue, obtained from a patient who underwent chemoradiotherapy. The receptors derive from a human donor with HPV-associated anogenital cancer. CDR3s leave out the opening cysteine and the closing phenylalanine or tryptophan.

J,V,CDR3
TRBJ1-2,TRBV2,ASSLFPGQDGYT
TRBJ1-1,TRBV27,ASSLLGSRTEAF
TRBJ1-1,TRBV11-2,ASSLGSYSEAF
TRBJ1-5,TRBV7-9,ASSSTDQPQH
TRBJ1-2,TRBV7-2,ASSSTELLYGYT
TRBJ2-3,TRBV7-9,ASSSTSGGLTDTQY
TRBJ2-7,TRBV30,ARLDGDEQY
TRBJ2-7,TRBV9,ASSVEGSGSYEQY
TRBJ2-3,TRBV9,ASSVVGSITDTQY
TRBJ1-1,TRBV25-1,ASNPRGGTEAF
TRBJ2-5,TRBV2,ASSEEGGANRY
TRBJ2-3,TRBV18,ASSESSGSTDTQY
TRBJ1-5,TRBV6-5,ASSPISGGNQPQH
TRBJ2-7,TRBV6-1,ASTTSGKTEQY
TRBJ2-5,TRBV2,ASSRGGGTETQY
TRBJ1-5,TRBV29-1,SVSTGDQPQH
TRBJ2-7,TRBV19,ASSGTNIGEQY
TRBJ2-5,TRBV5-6,ASSLYRGDSQETQY
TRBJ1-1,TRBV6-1,ASSGQADTEAF
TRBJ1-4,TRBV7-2,ASSLGEQGVGEKLF
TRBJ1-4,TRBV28,ASSFPVVEKLF
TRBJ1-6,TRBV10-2,ASSAPGYSPLH
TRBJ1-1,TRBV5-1,ASSLNTEAF
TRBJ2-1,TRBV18,ASSPLQGQGSYNEQF
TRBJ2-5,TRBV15,ATSRDIGEETQY
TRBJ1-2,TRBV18,ASSSSHLAGEGYT
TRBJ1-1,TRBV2,ASRGGDKTEAF
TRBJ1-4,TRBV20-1,SAVLNEKLF
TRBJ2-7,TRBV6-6,ASSPGTGYSYEQY
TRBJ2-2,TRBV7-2,ASSPESVSTGELF
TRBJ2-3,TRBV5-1,ASSLVDTQY
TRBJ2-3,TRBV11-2,ASSFRGSGGGRADTQY
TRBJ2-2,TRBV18,ASPPPGHPTGELF
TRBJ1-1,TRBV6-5,ASSYRLRSGNTEAF
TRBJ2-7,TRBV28,ASAIQGGIPYEQY
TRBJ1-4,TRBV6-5,ASGEGGEKLF
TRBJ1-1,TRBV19,ASSMQGGTEAF
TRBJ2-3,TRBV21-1,ASSKERQRDTDTQY